This passage covers 18 T cell receptor beta chains from one sample sequenced in a study of blood T cell repertoires in COVID-19. Libraries were prepared by immunoSEQ multiplex PCR; TCRdb keeps only in-frame clonotypes and omits some of them. This sample has around 100,000 clones, with roughly 76% found just once. The specimen was peripheral blood. These receptors were obtained from an older man with COVID-19, enrolled during active disease.

This clone appeared a few times. The chain has TRBV7-8 and TRBJ2-5; D not certain. Germline V CDR1 and CDR2: SGHVS, FQNEAQ. CDR3 length: 15 residues. V was cut by 1 base and J by 4 bases, with 13 bases left in between. The CDR3 loop reads CASSLGGRRSETQYF. CDR3 bases: TGTGCCAGCAGCTTAGGAGGTCGGCGGTCAGAGACCCAGTACTTC.

V gene TRBV7-9 combines with J gene TRBJ2-5; tentatively, D is TRBD2 (6 bases). Germline values: CDR1 SEHNR, CDR2 FQNEAQ (reference sequence). The CDR3 length is 13 residues. The V and J ends lost 3 bases and 5 bases respectively, with 10 bases between them. CDR3 amino acids: CASSFGGWETQYF. The CDR3, as DNA: TGTGCCAGCAGCTTCGGGGGTTGGGAGACCCAGTACTTC.

The chain combines TRBV5-5 with TRBJ2-2, with unresolved D. V lost 2 bases, J lost 4 bases, and 9 bases lay in between. This CDR3 is 14 amino acids long. Per germline, CDR1 SGHKS and CDR2 YYEKEE (reference sequence). The CDR3 region is CASSLEPGTGELFF. CDR3 DNA sequence: TGTGCCAGCAGCTTAGAGCCGGGCACCGGGGAGCTGTTTTTT.

In regard to this clone: An end of the junction does not agree with germline; a read error may underlie this. This same CDR3 is encoded by further DNA sequences in the sample. V gene TRBV19 combines with J gene TRBJ2-3; TRBD1 matches at 10 bases. The CDR3 is 16 residues long. The germline CDR1 and CDR2 sequences are LNHDA and SQIVND (reference sequence). Here the CDR3 DNA reads TGTGCCAGTACCTTGACAGGGGGCATAGGTACAGATACACAGTATTTT. This codes for CASTLTGGIGTDTQYF.

The sample holds one count of this clone. The J gene is TRBJ2-4, the V gene TRBV5-1; possible D gene TRBD1, 6 bases. Trimming pared 5 bases from V and 8 bases from J, leaving 14 bases between. Germline CDR1 is SGHRS and CDR2 is YFSETQ. The CDR3 sequence is 13 residues long. In DNA form, the CDR3 reads TGCGCCAGCAGGCCCACAGGGTCGGACATTCAGTACTTC. Protein: CASRPTGSDIQYF.

This chain connects TRBV10-1 to TRBJ1-1, with 9 bases lining up with TRBD1. Per the germline V gene, CDR1 is WNHNN and CDR2 is SYGVQD (reference sequence). V dropped 6 bases and J dropped 0; count of bases not matched to a gene: 5. This CDR3 comprises 15 residues. Here the CDR3 DNA reads TGCGCCAGCAGCCGGGACAGGGTGATGAACACTGAAGCTTTCTTT. Encoded protein: CASSRDRVMNTEAFF.

CDR3 in DNA: TGTGCCAGCAGTCCACGGACAGGGATTGAAGCTTTCTTT. Translation gives CASSPRTGIEAFF. The rearrangement joins TRBV2 to TRBJ1-1, with 8 bases that match TRBD1. This CDR3 spans 13 amino acids. Germline-derived CDR1 and CDR2 are SNHLY and FYNNEI. The J segment lost 7 bases and the V segment lost 5 bases, leaving 6 bases of the junction unmatched.

The sample holds one count of this clone. The rearrangement joins TRBV19 to TRBJ2-1; tentative D call: TRBD1 (7 bases). The germline V gene has CDR1 LNHDA and CDR2 SQIVND (reference sequence). Trimming pared 6 bases from V and 8 bases from J, leaving 11 bases between. CDR3 length equals 12 residues. The CDR3 nucleotides read TGTGCCAGTAGGGCCAGGGGGGATGAGCAGTTCTTC. This encodes CASRARGDEQFF.

The V call is TRBV6-5, the J call TRBJ1-2; D unclear. This CDR3 has 11 amino acids. Germline V gives CDR1 MNHEY, CDR2 SVGAGI. V was trimmed by 6 bases and J by 7 bases, leaving 9 bases between them. The CDR3 nucleotides read TGTGCCAGCAGGAGGGAGGCTGGCTACACCTTC. Residues: CASRREAGYTF.

The gene calls are TRBV29-1 and TRBJ2-1, with 7 bases that match TRBD1. With V trimmed by 3 bases and J by 4 bases, 3 bases remained unmatched. The germline gives CDR1 SQVTM, CDR2 ANQGSEA. CDR3 length: 13 amino acids. CDR3 loop: CSVDGTAYNEQFF. The CDR3 bases are TGCAGCGTTGACGGGACAGCGTACAATGAGCAGTTCTTC.

This chain connects TRBV7-3 to TRBJ2-5; TRBD2 agrees at 11 bases. The V segment lost 5 bases and the J segment 1 base; nucleotides outside the gene matches: 3. The CDR3 loop spans 15 amino acids. Germline assignment: CDR1 SGHTA and CDR2 FQGTGA. CDR3 loop: CASSRTSGPQETQYF. The CDR3 nucleotides read TGTGCCAGCAGCCGGACTAGCGGGCCCCAAGAGACCCAGTACTTC.

The chain has TRBV4-3 and TRBJ2-4, with a possible D match to TRBD1 (6 bases). From germline, CDR1 is LGHNA and CDR2 YSLEER. Trimming shortened V by 1 base and J by 6 bases, and 10 bases separated the two germline ends. This CDR3 contains 14 residues. CDR3 nucleotide sequence: TGCGCCAGCAGCCAAGTTATAGGGGGAAACATTCAGTACTTC. Protein: CASSQVIGGNIQYF.

The rearrangement links TRBV6-1 to TRBJ1-2; D unclear. This CDR3 is built from 15 residues. The V end lost 1 base, the J end lost 2 bases, and 11 bases lay between the germline ends. Germline V gives CDR1 MNHNS, CDR2 SASEGT. The CDR3 DNA is TGTGCCAGCAGTGAAGAACAGATGAAAAACTATGGCTACACCTTC. Translation gives CASSEEQMKNYGYTF.

The chain carries TRBV12-3 or TRBV12-4 and TRBJ2-7, with TRBD1 matching over 11 bases. This CDR3 spans 13 amino acids. V gave up 5 bases and J gave up 4 bases; unmatched junction bases: 1. CDR3 bases: TGTGCCAGCAGTAGGGACAGGGGGTACGAGCAGTACTTC. The encoded protein is CASSRDRGYEQYF.

The rearrangement links TRBV19 to TRBJ2-5; maybe TRBD1 (5 bases). CDR3 size: 17 residues. V lost 0 bases and J 2 bases, leaving 16 bases between the germline ends. Germline-derived CDR1 and CDR2 are LNHDA and SQIVND (reference sequence). CDR3: CASSIDSRTYSQETQYF. The CDR3 DNA reads as TGTGCCAGTAGTATAGATAGTAGGACATACTCACAAGAGACCCAGTACTTC.

J is TRBJ2-3 and V is TRBV9, with 10 bases aligning to TRBD2. Germline-derived CDR1 and CDR2 are SGDLS and YYNGEE. V shed 3 bases, J shed 4 bases, and the junction held 5 bases outside the gene matches. The CDR3 is made up of 15 amino acids. The CDR3: CASSDLAGAADTQYF. The CDR3 DNA follows: TGTGCCAGCAGCGATCTAGCGGGAGCTGCAGATACGCAGTATTTT.

This clone was seen a few times. V gene TRBV30 combines with J gene TRBJ2-2; weak D call: TRBD1 (6 bases). There are 14 residues in the CDR3. Trimming took 4 bases from V and 4 from J, leaving 13 bases between them. Germline-derived CDR1 and CDR2 are GTSNPN and SVGIG (reference sequence). The CDR3 DNA reads as TGTGCCTGGACTTCAAAGGACAGCACCGGGGAGCTGTTTTTT. Translation gives CAWTSKDSTGELFF. The full variable domain, in which reference TRBV30 and TRBJ2-2 provide the parts outside the CDR3, is SQTIHQWPATLVQPVGSPLSLECTVEGTSNPNLYWYRQAAGRGLQLLFYSVGIGQISSEVPQNLSASRPQDRQFILSSKKLLLSDSGFYLCAWTSKDSTGELFFGEGSRLTVL.

The genes are TRBV5-4 and TRBJ1-2; D possibly corresponds to TRBD1 (6 bases). This CDR3 contains 16 residues. The V gene lost 0 bases and the J gene lost 6 bases, with 18 bases spanning the gap. Germline V gene data show CDR1 as SGHNT and CDR2 as YYREEE (reference sequence). The CDR3, as DNA: TGTGCCAGCAGCTTGGCCAGAGCGGGGGGCTGGGATGGCTACACCTTC. Translating gives CASSLARAGGWDGYTF.